These 2 T cell receptor beta chains were sequenced from one sample in a study of monozygotic twins with inflammatory bowel disease. After re-calling the 5' RACE reads, TCRdb lists one entry per CDR3 protein, DNA absent. The sample table sets out around 450,000 distinct CDR3 sequences. The sequencing sample was made of blood. All receptors come from a human donor with ulcerative colitis or Crohn's disease, or a healthy co-twin of an affected twin (not recorded which).

CDR3 loop: CALERGHSTDTQYF. The rearrangement uses TRBV2 and TRBJ2-3; TCRdb returns TRBD1, unconfirmable since there is no DNA. The germline gives CDR1 SNHLY, CDR2 FYNNEI. The CDR3 is 14 residues long.

The CDR3 spells CASSPGIGLSNQPQHF. The V and J genes are TRBV5-1 and TRBJ1-5; TCRdb designates TRBD1, a call that cannot be tested without DNA. The CDR3 spans 16 residues. Germline V gene sequence: CDR1 SGHRS, CDR2 YFSETQ.